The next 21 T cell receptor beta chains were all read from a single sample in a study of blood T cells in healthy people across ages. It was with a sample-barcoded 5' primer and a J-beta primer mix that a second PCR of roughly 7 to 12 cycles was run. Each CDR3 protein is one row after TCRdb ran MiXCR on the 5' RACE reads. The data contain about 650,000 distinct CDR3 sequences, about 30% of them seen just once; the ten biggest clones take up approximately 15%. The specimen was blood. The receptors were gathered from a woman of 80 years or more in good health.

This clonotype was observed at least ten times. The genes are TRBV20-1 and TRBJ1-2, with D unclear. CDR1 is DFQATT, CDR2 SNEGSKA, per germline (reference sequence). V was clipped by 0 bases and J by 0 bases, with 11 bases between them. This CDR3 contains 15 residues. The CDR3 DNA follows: TGCAGTGCTAGAGATACACAGTCCGCTAACTATGGCTACACCTTC. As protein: CSARDTQSANYGYTF.

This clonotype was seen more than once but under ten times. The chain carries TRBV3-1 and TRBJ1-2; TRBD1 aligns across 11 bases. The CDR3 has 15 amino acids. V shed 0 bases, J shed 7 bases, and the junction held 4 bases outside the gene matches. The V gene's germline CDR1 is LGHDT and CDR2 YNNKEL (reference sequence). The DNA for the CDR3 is TGTGCCAGCAGCCAAGATGGGGGGACAGGGGGTGGCTACACCTTC. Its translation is CASSQDGGTGGGYTF.

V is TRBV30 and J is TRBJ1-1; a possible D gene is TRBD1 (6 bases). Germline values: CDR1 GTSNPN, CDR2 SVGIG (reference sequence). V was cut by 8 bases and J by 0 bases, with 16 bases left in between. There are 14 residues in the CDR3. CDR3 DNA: TGTGCCCGGGGGGCAATTCGAATGAACACTGAAGCTTTCTTT. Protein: CARGAIRMNTEAFF.

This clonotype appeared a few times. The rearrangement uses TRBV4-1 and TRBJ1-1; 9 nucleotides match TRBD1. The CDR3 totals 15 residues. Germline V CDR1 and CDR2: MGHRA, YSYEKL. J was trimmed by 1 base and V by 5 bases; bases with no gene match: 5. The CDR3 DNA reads TGCGCCAGCAGCGACGGGACAGGGCCGAACACTGAAGCTTTCTTT. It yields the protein CASSDGTGPNTEAFF.

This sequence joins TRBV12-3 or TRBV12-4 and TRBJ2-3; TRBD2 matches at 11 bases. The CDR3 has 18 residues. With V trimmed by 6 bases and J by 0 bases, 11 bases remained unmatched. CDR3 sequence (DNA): TGTGCCAGCAGGCGTAGGACTAGCGGGCGCCCTAGCACAGATACGCAGTATTTT. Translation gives CASRRRTSGRPSTDTQYF.

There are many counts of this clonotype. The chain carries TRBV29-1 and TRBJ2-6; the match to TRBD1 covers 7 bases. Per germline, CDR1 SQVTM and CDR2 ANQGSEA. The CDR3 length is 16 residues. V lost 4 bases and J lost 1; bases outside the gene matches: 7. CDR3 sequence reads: CSVGQGTRSGANVLTF. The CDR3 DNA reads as TGCAGCGTTGGACAGGGTACACGGTCTGGGGCCAACGTCCTGACTTTC.

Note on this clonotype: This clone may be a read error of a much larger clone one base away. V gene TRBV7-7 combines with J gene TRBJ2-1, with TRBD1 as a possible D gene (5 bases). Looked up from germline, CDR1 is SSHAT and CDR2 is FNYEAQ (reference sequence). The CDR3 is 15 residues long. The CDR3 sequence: CAGSLVAGSGNEQFF. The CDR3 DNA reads TGTGCCGGCAGCTTAGTGGCAGGGTCCGGCAATGAGCAGTTCTTC.

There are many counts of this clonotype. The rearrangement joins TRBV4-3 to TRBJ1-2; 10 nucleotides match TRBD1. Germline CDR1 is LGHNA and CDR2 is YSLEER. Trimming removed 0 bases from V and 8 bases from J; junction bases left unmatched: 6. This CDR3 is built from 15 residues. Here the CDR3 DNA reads TGCGCCAGCAGCCAAGAGGGGGGGACAGGGGAAGGCTACACCTTC. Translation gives CASSQEGGTGEGYTF.

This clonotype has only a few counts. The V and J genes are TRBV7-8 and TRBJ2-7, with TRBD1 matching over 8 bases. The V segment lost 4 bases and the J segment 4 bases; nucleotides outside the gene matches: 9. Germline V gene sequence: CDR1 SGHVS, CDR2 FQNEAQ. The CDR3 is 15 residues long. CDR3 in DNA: TGTGCCAGCAGCTCACAGGGGGGCCTCTTTTACGAGCAGTACTTC. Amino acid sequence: CASSSQGGLFYEQYF. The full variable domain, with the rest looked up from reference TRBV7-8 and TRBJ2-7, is GAGVSQSPRYKVAKRGQDVALRCDPISGHVSLFWYQQALGQGPEFLTYFQNEAQLDKSGLPSDRFFAERPEGSVSTLKIQRTQQEDSAVYLCASSSQGGLFYEQYFGPGTRLTVT.

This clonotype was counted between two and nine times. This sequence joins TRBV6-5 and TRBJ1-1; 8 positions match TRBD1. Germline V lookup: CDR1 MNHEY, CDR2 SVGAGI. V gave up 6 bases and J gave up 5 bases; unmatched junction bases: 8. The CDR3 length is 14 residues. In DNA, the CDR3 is TGTGCCAGCAGCCTCAGGGGGCCCGTAACTGAAGCTTTCTTT. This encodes CASSLRGPVTEAFF.

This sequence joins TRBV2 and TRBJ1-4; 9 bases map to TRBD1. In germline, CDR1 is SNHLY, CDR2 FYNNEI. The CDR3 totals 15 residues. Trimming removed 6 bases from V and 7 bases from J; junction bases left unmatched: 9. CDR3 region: CASSADRGRSEKLFF. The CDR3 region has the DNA TGTGCCAGCAGCGCCGACAGGGGGAGAAGTGAAAAACTGTTTTTT.

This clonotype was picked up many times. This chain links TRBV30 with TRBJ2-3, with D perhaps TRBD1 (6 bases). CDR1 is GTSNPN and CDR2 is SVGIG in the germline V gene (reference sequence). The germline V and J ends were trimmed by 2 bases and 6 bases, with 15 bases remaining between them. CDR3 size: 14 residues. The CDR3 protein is CAWSPPDRWDTQYF. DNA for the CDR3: TGTGCCTGGAGTCCTCCCGACAGGTGGGATACGCAGTATTTT.

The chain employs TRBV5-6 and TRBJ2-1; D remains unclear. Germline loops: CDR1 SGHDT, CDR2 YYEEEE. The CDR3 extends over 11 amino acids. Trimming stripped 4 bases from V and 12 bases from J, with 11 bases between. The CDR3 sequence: CASSLNGGQFF. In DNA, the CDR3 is TGTGCCAGCAGCCTGAATGGCGGGCAGTTCTTC.

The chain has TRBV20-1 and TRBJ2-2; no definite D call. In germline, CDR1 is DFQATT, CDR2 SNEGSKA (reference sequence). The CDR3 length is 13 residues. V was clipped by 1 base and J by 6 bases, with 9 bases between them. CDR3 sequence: CSARGALSGELFF. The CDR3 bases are TGCAGTGCTAGAGGGGCTCTATCCGGGGAGCTGTTTTTT.

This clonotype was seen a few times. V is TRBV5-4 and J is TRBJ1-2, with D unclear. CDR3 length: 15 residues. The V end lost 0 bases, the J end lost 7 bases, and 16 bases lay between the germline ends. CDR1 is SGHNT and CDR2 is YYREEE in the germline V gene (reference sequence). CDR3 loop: CASSLEVGRPAGYTF. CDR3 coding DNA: TGTGCCAGCAGCTTGGAGGTGGGTCGGCCGGCTGGCTACACCTTC.

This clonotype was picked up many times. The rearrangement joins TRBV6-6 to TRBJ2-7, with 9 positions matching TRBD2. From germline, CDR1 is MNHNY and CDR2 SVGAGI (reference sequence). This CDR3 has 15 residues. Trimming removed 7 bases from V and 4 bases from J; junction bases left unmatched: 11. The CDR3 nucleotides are TGTGCCAGCAATCTACAGCGGGGGGCCCCGTACGAGCAGTACTTC. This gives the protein CASNLQRGAPYEQYF.

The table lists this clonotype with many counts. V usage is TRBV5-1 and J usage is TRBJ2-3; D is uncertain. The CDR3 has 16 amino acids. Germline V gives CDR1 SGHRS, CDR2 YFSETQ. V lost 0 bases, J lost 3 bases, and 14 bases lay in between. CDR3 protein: CASSLGLEAFTDTQYF. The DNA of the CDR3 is TGCGCCAGCAGCTTGGGGCTAGAGGCTTTTACAGATACGCAGTATTTT. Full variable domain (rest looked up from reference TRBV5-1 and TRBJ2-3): KAGVTQTPRYLIKTRGQQVTLSCSPISGHRSVSWYQQTPGQGLQFLFEYFSETQRNKGNFPGRFSGRQFSNSRSEMNVSTLELGDSALYLCASSLGLEAFTDTQYFGPGTRLTVL.

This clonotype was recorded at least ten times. The CDR3 sequence is CASIQGGENIQYF. DNA for the CDR3: TGTGCCAGCATCCAGGGGGGGGAAAACATTCAGTACTTC. The rearrangement joins TRBV7-8 to TRBJ2-4; D could derive from TRBD1 or TRBD2 (7 bases each). This CDR3 has 13 amino acids. Germline CDR1 and CDR2: SGHVS and FQNEAQ. V shed 7 bases and J shed 5 bases, with 12 bases lying between them.

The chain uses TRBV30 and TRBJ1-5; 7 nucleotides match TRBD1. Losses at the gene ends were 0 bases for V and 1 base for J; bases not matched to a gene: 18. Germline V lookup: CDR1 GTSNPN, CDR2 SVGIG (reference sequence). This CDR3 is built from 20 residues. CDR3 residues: CAWSVQRSRPSTGSNQPQHF. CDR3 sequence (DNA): TGTGCCTGGAGTGTACAGCGTAGCCGACCTTCGACAGGGAGCAATCAGCCCCAGCATTTT. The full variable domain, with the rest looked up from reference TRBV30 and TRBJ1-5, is SQTIHQWPATLVQPVGSPLSLECTVEGTSNPNLYWYRQAAGRGLQLLFYSVGIGQISSEVPQNLSASRPQDRQFILSSKKLLLSDSGFYLCAWSVQRSRPSTGSNQPQHFGDGTRLSIL.

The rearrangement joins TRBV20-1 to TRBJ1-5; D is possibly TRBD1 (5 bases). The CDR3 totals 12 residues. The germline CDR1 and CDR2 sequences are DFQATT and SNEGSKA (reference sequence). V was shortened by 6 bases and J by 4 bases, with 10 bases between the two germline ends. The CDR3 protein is CSAGHENQPQHF. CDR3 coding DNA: TGCAGTGCAGGACACGAGAATCAGCCCCAGCATTTT.

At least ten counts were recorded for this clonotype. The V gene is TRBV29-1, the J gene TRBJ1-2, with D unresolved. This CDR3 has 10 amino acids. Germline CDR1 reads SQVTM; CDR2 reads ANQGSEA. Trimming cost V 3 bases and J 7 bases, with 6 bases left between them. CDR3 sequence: CSVEKGGYTF. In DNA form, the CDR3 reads TGCAGCGTTGAGAAGGGTGGCTACACCTTC.